This TCR beta chain was found in a study of human CD8 memory T cell subsets (TCRdb year 2020). In terms of the full investigation: To assess how stem-like (TSTEM), progenitor exhausted-like (TPEX) and effector memory CD8+ T cell subsets are clonally related, the TCRbeta repertoires of these three subsets were compared. Six donors each provided TSTEM, TPEX and effector memory subsets, from which TCRbeta repertoires were obtained. General study outcomes and caveats: Only TCRbeta chains were sequenced, and repertoire comparisons were based on a handful of donors, with testing performed by paired t-tests and Bonferroni correction. The stem-like TSTEM and TPEX subsets each shared clonotypes with effector memory cells, but the TSTEM and TPEX repertoires had minimal overlap with each other, suggesting distinct antigen spectra. Based on Chao1 estimates, TSTEM subsets appeared to have greater repertoire diversity than TPEX subsets, which could potentially reflect a broader range of specificities. TSTEM and TPEX subsets showed similarly high normalized Shannon-Wiener diversity, whereas effector memory subsets were comparatively less diverse.

Sequences MGHRA (CDR1) and YSYEKL (CDR2) are obtained from the germline V gene. The CDR3 starts with the cysteine, ends with the phenylalanine, and has 15 residues. The coding DNA is unavailable. Early differentiated memory cells that were CCR7+ PD-1+ TIGIT+ and had dysfunctional, exhausted-like traits were classified as progenitor exhausted-like memory CD8+ T cells (TPEX). Density gradient separation was used to isolate peripheral blood mononuclear cells from healthy donor buffy coats. Negative magnetic separation using EasySep or MojoSort CD8+ T cell isolation kits was how the study enriched total CD8+ T cells. For each subset, total RNA was extracted using an RNeasy Mini Kit from duplicate vials of some 160,000 sorted CD8+ T cells. PBMCs were used either fresh or after being cryopreserved in fetal bovine serum containing around 9.6% DMSO. Fluorescence-activated cell sorting on a FACSAria III was used to sort the CD8+ T cell subsets to purity.

Data came from a NextSeq 550. A Human TCR Profiling Kit was used to prepare UMI-labeled 5' RACE TCRbeta libraries. The same number of PCR cycles was used to prepare all TCRbeta libraries in parallel. Per the authors' processing: The number of functional CDR3beta clonotypes in each TCRbeta library ranged from roughly 2,900 to 20,000. MIGEC 1.2.9 was used for UMI extraction and consensus assembly, with a minimum of three reads required per UMI. MiXCR 3.0.3 was used to extract in-frame CDR3beta repertoires. After each sample was downsampled to 42,000 randomly selected UMIs, diversity metrics were computed in VDJtools 1.2.1. Repertoire overlap metrics D, R and F2 were calculated in VDJtools for the top 3,000 clones of each sample pair. TCRdb reprocessed the reads and lists each CDR3 protein sequence as a single entry, with no DNA. The authors' filters were not applied to this entry. The data table for this sample lists some 10,000 distinct CDR3 sequences. Roughly 20% of the sample is taken by the ten largest.

On this clonotype itself: The antigen it recognizes is unknown.

The origin of this receptor is a human donor in good health. The sequenced sample consisted of CD8+ T cells from PBMCs. The rearrangement combines TRBV4-1 with TRBJ2-5; TCRdb calls TRBD2, which cannot be checked without DNA. This receptor has the CDR3 CASSQETSGKETQYF.